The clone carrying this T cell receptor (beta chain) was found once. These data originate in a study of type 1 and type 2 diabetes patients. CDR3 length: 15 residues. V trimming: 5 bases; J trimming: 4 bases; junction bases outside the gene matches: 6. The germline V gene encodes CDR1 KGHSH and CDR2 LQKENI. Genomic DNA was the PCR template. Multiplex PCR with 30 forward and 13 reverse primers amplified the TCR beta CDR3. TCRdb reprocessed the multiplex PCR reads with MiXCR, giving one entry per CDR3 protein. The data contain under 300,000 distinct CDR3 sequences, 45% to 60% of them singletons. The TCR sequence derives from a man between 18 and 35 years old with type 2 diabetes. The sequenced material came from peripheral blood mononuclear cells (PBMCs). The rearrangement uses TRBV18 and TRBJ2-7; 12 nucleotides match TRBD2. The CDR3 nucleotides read TGTGCCAGCTCAAGACTAGCGGGAGCTAATTACGAGCAGTACTTC. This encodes CASSRLAGANYEQYF.